The 8 T cell receptor beta chains presented below share a single source sample, sequenced in a study of blood T cell repertoires in COVID-19. Assay: immunoSEQ multiplex PCR; the TCRdb copy retains only in-frame clones and omits some. The table lists about 180,000 clones, 86% of them singletons. The specimen sequenced was PBMCs or T cells enriched from blood (not recorded which). All receptors come from a woman in her twenties or thirties who had recovered from COVID-19.

The chain recombines TRBV30 with TRBJ1-2; D is possibly TRBD1 (6 bases). This CDR3 is built from 11 residues. The germline CDR1 and CDR2 sequences are GTSNPN and SVGIG (reference sequence). Trimming pared 3 bases from V and 5 bases from J, leaving 7 bases between. As DNA, the CDR3 is TGTGCCTGGAGGACAGGTTATGGCTACACCTTC. It codes for CAWRTGYGYTF. The whole variable domain, filled in from reference TRBV30 and TRBJ1-2, reads SQTIHQWPATLVQPVGSPLSLECTVEGTSNPNLYWYRQAAGRGLQLLFYSVGIGQISSEVPQNLSASRPQDRQFILSSKKLLLSDSGFYLCAWRTGYGYTFGSGTRLTVV.

This rearrangement joins TRBV28 to TRBJ2-5, with 15 bases identical to TRBD2. The germline V gene encodes CDR1 MDHEN and CDR2 SYDVKM. CDR3 length equals 18 residues. The ends lost 2 bases at V and 4 bases at J; junction bases unmatched: 8. The DNA for the CDR3 is TGTGCCAGCAGTTTAGGGGGACTAGCGGGAGGACGAAGAGAGACCCAGTACTTC. Translated, it gives CASSLGGLAGGRRETQYF.

The CDR3 region is CATSDSTPGGEKLFF. CDR3 bases: TGTGCCACCAGTGATTCTACTCCAGGGGGGGAAAAACTGTTTTTT. The chain joins TRBV24-1 to TRBJ1-4, with 7 nucleotides matching TRBD1. CDR3 length: 15 amino acids. The ends lost 2 bases at V and 8 bases at J; junction bases unmatched: 7. From germline, CDR1 is KGHDR and CDR2 SFDVKD.

The genes are TRBV5-1 and TRBJ2-2; D perhaps matches TRBD1 (5 bases). CDR1 SGHRS and CDR2 YFSETQ come from the germline V gene. The length of the CDR3 is 15 residues. V lost 1 base to trimming and J lost 4 bases, with 11 bases between them. The CDR3 DNA reads as TGCGCCAGCAGCTTGACAGGTTCCCCCACCGGGGAGCTGTTTTTT. Translation: CASSLTGSPTGELFF.

The rearrangement links TRBV2 to TRBJ1-4; no clear D gene. CDR1 and CDR2 from the germline V gene are SNHLY and FYNNEI. The length of the CDR3 is 13 residues. The V and J ends lost 8 bases and 10 bases respectively, with 17 bases between them. CDR3 loop: CASVDMVNAKLFF. CDR3 DNA: TGTGCCAGCGTAGACATGGTAAACGCAAAACTGTTTTTT. The variable domain in full, with the rest retrieved from reference TRBV2 and TRBJ1-4, is EPEVTQTPSHQVTQMGQEVILRCVPISNHLYFYWYRQILGQKVEFLVSFYNNEISEKSEIFDDQFSVERPDGSNFTLKIRSTKLEDSAMYFCASVDMVNAKLFFGSGTQLSVL.

The chain combines TRBV11-2 with TRBJ2-7, with 9 bases matching TRBD1. Per germline, CDR1 SGHAT and CDR2 FQNNGV. The CDR3 consists of 14 residues. The junction had 7 bases not matched to a gene; V was cut back by 6 bases and J by 4 bases. CDR3 protein: CASRNRGQPYEQYF. DNA of the CDR3: TGTGCCAGCAGGAACAGGGGGCAACCATACGAGCAGTACTTC.

The chain employs TRBV28 and TRBJ1-2, with a tentative D call TRBD1 (6 bases). Germline loops: CDR1 MDHEN, CDR2 SYDVKM. V was pared by 7 bases and J by 4 bases, with 13 bases between. There are 13 residues in the CDR3. The CDR3 is CASTPQGGYGYTF. For the CDR3, the DNA is TGTGCCAGCACCCCCCAAGGGGGCTATGGCTACACCTTC.

This chain connects TRBV6-5 to TRBJ1-1; D might be TRBD1 (5 bases). Per the germline V gene, CDR1 is MNHEY and CDR2 is SVGAGI. The CDR3 runs to 14 residues. With 6 bases removed from V and 6 bases from J, the gap between germline ends came to 17 bases. This chain's CDR3 is CASRLTGGRAEAFF. Here the CDR3 DNA reads TGTGCCAGCAGGCTAACAGGTGGCAGAGCTGAAGCTTTCTTT.